This T cell receptor (beta chain) was identified during a study of cytomegalovirus exposure and HLA in healthy donors. CDR3 length equals 20 residues. The germline V gene encodes CDR1 LNHNV and CDR2 YYDKDF (reference sequence). Trimming took 5 bases from V and 2 from J; bases not matched to a gene: 18. Amplification used 60 Vbeta primers and 13 Jbeta primers. Measured with immunoSEQ multiplex PCR; TCRdb has only the in-frame clones, and not every one. In the table there are more than 85,000 clones, under 80% of which are singletons. The material sequenced was PBMCs. This clonotype was obtained from a woman aged 50 to 60 in good health and CMV-seropositive. J is TRBJ1-5 and V is TRBV15; TRBD1 matches at 10 bases. The CDR3 sequence: CATSSSTSRQGALGNQPQHF. CDR3 in DNA: TGTGCCACCAGCTCTTCCACGTCGAGACAGGGGGCATTAGGCAATCAGCCCCAGCATTTT.